A single sample gave rise to the 18 T cell receptor beta chains below, sequenced in a study of neoadjuvant anti-PD-1 for oral cavity cancer. Indicated time point: after neoadjuvant nivolumab, at surgical resection. The assay was immunoSEQ multiplex PCR, and TCRdb's table has in-frame clones only and misses some. This sample has about 39,000 clones; 60% to 80% occur once, and the top ten carry 4.5% to 5%. The input for sequencing was PBMCs, taken after nivolumab (anti-PD-1) treatment. The receptors stem from a person between 40 and 85 years old with oral cavity squamous cell carcinoma.

The chain has TRBV12-5 and TRBJ2-1; D gene ambiguous. V was pared by 1 base and J by 2 bases, with 9 bases between. The CDR3 length is 15 residues. The V gene's germline CDR1 is LGHNT and CDR2 FRNRAP. DNA of the CDR3: TGTGCTAGTGGTTTGGGACTCTCAGCCTACAATGAGCAGTTCTTC. Its protein is CASGLGLSAYNEQFF.

The chain carries TRBV5-1 and TRBJ2-5, with unresolved D. Trimming took 0 bases from V and 3 from J, leaving 9 bases between them. CDR1 SGHRS and CDR2 YFSETQ come from the germline V gene. The CDR3 sequence is 14 residues long. The CDR3 DNA reads as TGCGCCAGCAGCTTGGGCCAGACAAAAGAGACCCAGTACTTC. This translates into CASSLGQTKETQYF.

V gene TRBV19 combines with J gene TRBJ2-3; D is undetermined. V lost 3 bases to trimming and J lost 4 bases, with 20 bases between them. Germline-derived CDR1 and CDR2 are LNHDA and SQIVND (reference sequence). This CDR3 has 17 amino acids. In nucleotides, the CDR3 is TGTGCCAGTAGTATGGCCCGAGGTCATAAGGGCCCAGATACGCAGTATTTT. Protein sequence: CASSMARGHKGPDTQYF. Drawing the rest from reference TRBV19 and TRBJ2-3, the complete variable domain is DGGITQSPKYLFRKEGQNVTLSCEQNLNHDAMYWYRQDPGQGLRLIYYSQIVNDFQKGDIAEGYSVSREKKESFPLTVTSAQKNPTAFYLCASSMARGHKGPDTQYFGPGTRLTVL.

This clone was seen a handful of times. The V and J genes are TRBV5-5 and TRBJ1-6; D not certain. The germline gives CDR1 SGHKS, CDR2 YYEKEE (reference sequence). V lost 4 bases, J lost 1 base, and 15 bases lay in between. The CDR3 has 17 amino acids. The CDR3 bases are TGTGCCAGCAGCCCTTCGGCCCTTAGGTCCTATAATTCACCCCTCCACTTT. Protein sequence: CASSPSALRSYNSPLHF.

This chain uses TRBV28 with TRBJ2-7, with 8 bases aligning to TRBD2. The J segment lost 4 bases and the V segment lost 6 bases, leaving 8 bases of the junction unmatched. Germline CDR1 and CDR2: MDHEN and SYDVKM. The CDR3 extends over 14 amino acids. CDR3 sequence reads: CASSPRGGRYEQYF. The CDR3 DNA follows: TGTGCCAGCAGCCCTAGGGGCGGGAGGTACGAGCAGTACTTC.

The chain links TRBV25-1 to TRBJ2-6; D call uncertain. Trimming removed 3 bases at V and 2 bases at J, with 8 bases between. Germline V gene sequence: CDR1 MGHDK, CDR2 SYGVNS. This CDR3 spans 15 amino acids. CDR3 amino acids: CASSDLAPGANVLTF. CDR3 bases: TGTGCCAGCAGTGATTTAGCCCCTGGGGCCAACGTCCTGACTTTC.

J is TRBJ2-1 and V is TRBV5-1, with unresolved D. Trimming removed 2 bases from V and 0 bases from J, with 9 bases in between. This CDR3 spans 15 amino acids. In germline, CDR1 is SGHRS, CDR2 YFSETQ. The CDR3 is CASSLGRRSYNEQFF. In DNA, the CDR3 is TGCGCCAGCAGCTTAGGACGGCGCTCCTACAATGAGCAGTTCTTC.

This clone was seen just once. The chain carries TRBV6-1 and TRBJ1-1; the D is unclear. V was pared by 7 bases and J by 5 bases, with 14 bases between. This CDR3 comprises 13 residues. The germline gives CDR1 MNHNS, CDR2 SASEGT. CDR3 in DNA: TGTGCCAGCATGCCGGGAGCGAGGACTGAAGCTTTCTTT. Its translation is CASMPGARTEAFF.

The CDR3 nucleotides read TGTGCCAGCAGCTTAGCGCGGGGCAGGGCCTATGGCTACACCTTC. Amino acid sequence: CASSLARGRAYGYTF. The rearrangement joins TRBV7-8 to TRBJ1-2; a weak D match, TRBD1 (5 bases). The CDR3 contains 15 residues. Germline V lookup: CDR1 SGHVS, CDR2 FQNEAQ. V was trimmed by 0 bases and J by 4 bases, leaving 12 bases between them.

The chain couples TRBV5-1 to TRBJ2-2; unclear D gene. CDR3 length equals 15 residues. CDR1 and CDR2 (germline): SGHRS, YFSETQ. Between the trimmed V and J ends, which lost 1 base and 1 base, there was a span of 8 bases. The CDR3 DNA is TGCGCCAGCAGCTTGACTACACAGAACACCGGGGAGCTGTTTTTT. It translates to CASSLTTQNTGELFF.

V is TRBV6-1 and J is TRBJ1-2; D gene unclear. In germline, CDR1 is MNHNS, CDR2 SASEGT. With 4 bases removed from V and 0 bases from J, the gap between germline ends came to 18 bases. The CDR3 contains 17 residues. Here the CDR3 DNA reads TGTGCCAGCAGTGGCCGGGCAACCACAGAGCCTAACTATGGCTACACCTTC. Amino acid sequence: CASSGRATTEPNYGYTF.

This sequence joins TRBV19 and TRBJ1-5, with D possibly being TRBD1 (5 bases). V lost 11 bases, J lost 6 bases, and 14 bases lay in between. This CDR3 is 12 amino acids long. Germline V lookup: CDR1 LNHDA, CDR2 SQIVND (reference sequence). CDR3 nucleotide sequence: TGTGCCTCGGTCGGGGGAGGTCAGCCCCAGCATTTT. It is translated as CASVGGGQPQHF.

V gene TRBV5-1 combines with J gene TRBJ1-1; 8 positions match TRBD1. The V segment lost 8 bases and the J segment 4 bases; nucleotides outside the gene matches: 7. This CDR3 has 13 residues. Germline CDR1 SGHRS, CDR2 YFSETQ. In nucleotides, the CDR3 is TGCGCCAGTTCGACAGGGGCGGTCACTGAAGCTTTCTTT. Translating gives CASSTGAVTEAFF.

The chain recombines TRBV9 with TRBJ1-5; D possibly corresponds to TRBD1 (5 bases). V was cut by 3 bases and J by 4 bases, with 14 bases left in between. Germline V lookup: CDR1 SGDLS, CDR2 YYNGEE. This CDR3 is built from 15 residues. CDR3 in amino acids: CASSAADSPNQPQHF. The CDR3 bases are TGTGCCAGCAGCGCTGCAGACAGTCCAAATCAGCCCCAGCATTTT.

This clone was detected a few times. V and J are TRBV2 and TRBJ2-5, with 8 bases lining up with TRBD2. Germline V gene lookup returns CDR1 SNHLY and CDR2 FYNNEI. V shed 6 bases, J shed 3 bases, and the junction held 0 bases outside the gene matches. This CDR3 spans 12 amino acids. CDR3 loop: CASRGLEETQYF. For the CDR3, the DNA is TGTGCCAGCAGGGGACTAGAAGAGACCCAGTACTTC.

The chain recombines TRBV5-6 with TRBJ1-1; 7 bases agree with TRBD1. V shed 7 bases, J shed 5 bases, and the junction held 11 bases outside the gene matches. Germline CDR1 reads SGHDT; CDR2 reads YYEEEE. The CDR3 sequence is 14 residues long. CDR3 in amino acids: CASAPTGRGTEAFF. CDR3 DNA sequence: TGTGCCAGCGCTCCGACAGGGCGAGGAACTGAAGCTTTCTTT.

The chain has TRBV6-5 and TRBJ1-3; the D is unclear. V lost 0 bases and J lost 0, with 9 bases in between. The CDR3 length is 16 residues. Germline V lookup: CDR1 MNHEY, CDR2 SVGAGI. CDR3 nucleotides: TGTGCCAGCAGTTACTCGAGGCCGTCCTCTGGAAACACCATATATTTT. It translates to CASSYSRPSSGNTIYF.

The chain has TRBV6-6 and TRBJ2-3; perhaps TRBD2 as D (6 bases). Trimming took 2 bases from V and 3 from J, leaving 9 bases between them. Germline V gene lookup returns CDR1 MNHNY and CDR2 SVGAGI (reference sequence). The CDR3 has 14 amino acids. The CDR3 spells CASSYPGLTDTQYF. In DNA form, the CDR3 reads TGTGCCAGCAGTTACCCGGGACTTACAGATACGCAGTATTTT.